This T cell receptor (beta chain) was sequenced during a study of T cell repertoires in cytomegalovirus infection. For the study at large: HLA-C-restricted CMV epitopes, recently identified, and well-studied HLA-B-restricted ones were used by the study. CMV infection plus the matching HLA type was flagged by public TCR beta signatures. Study findings and constraints: Summed frequency of shared TCR beta families picked out CMV carriers who also had the relevant HLA.

As to this clonotype: Its specificity is unknown.

TCRdb fed the reads into MiXCR, producing one record per CDR3 protein. Altogether tens of thousands of distinct CDR3 sequences are present, roughly 20% being singletons, with the ten largest covering about 72%. The CDR3 has 15 residues. Per the germline V gene, CDR1 is SGHTA and CDR2 is FQGNSA. Trimming removed 7 bases from V and 2 bases from J, with 18 bases in between. The sequence came from a human donor in good health (CMV status not recorded). Some clones in this sample may be carry-over from other donors' samples. The rearrangement joins TRBV7-2 to TRBJ2-7, with D possibly called TRBD1 or TRBD2 (5 bases each). The specimen was CD8+ T cells from cultured PBMCs, collected from culture after CMV antigen stimulation. The CDR3 coding sequence is TGTGCCAGCACCAAGAGTGGGGGTACTCCCTACGAGCAGTACTTC. Amino acid sequence: CASTKSGGTPYEQYF.